This paragraph covers one TCR beta chain sequence. This specimen comes from a study of human versus mouse CDR3 diversity and MHC coevolution. Sorting isolated naive CD4 T cells lacking CD45RO and expressing CD62L. Method: immunoSEQ multiplex PCR; TCRdb's copy keeps in-frame clones and lacks some. This table has roughly 86,000 clones, about 93% appearing once. The sequenced sample was naive CD4+ T cells from blood. Subset denoted: CD45RO-negative CD62L-positive naive CD4 T cells. This clonotype was obtained from a person aged 30 to 69 in good health.

CDR3 DNA sequence: TGTGCCAGTAGTATACGTCTCGGGAGGAGGACAGATACGCAGTATTTT. This codes for CASSIRLGRRTDTQYF. This chain connects TRBV19 to TRBJ2-3; 7 bases agree with TRBD2. The CDR3 spans 16 residues. Germline V gene sequence: CDR1 LNHDA, CDR2 SQIVND (reference sequence). The trim removed 2 bases at V and 3 bases at J, leaving 8 bases unmatched. Filled out from reference TRBV19 and TRBJ2-3, the complete variable domain reads DGGITQSPKYLFRKEGQNVTLSCEQNLNHDAMYWYRQDPGQGLRLIYYSQIVNDFQKGDIAEGYSVSREKKESFPLTVTSAQKNPTAFYLCASSIRLGRRTDTQYFGPGTRLTVL.